This TCR beta chain was identified in a study of metastatic and nonmetastatic thyroid tumors. About the study: It was across blood and tumor or nodule tissue from malignant and benign thyroid patients that repertoires were compared. The study, taken as a whole, reports: Across blood and tumor, TCR beta diversity in malignant thyroid tumors was reportedly significantly higher than in benign nodules.

V was shortened by 2 bases and J by 0 bases, with 9 bases between the two germline ends. This CDR3 spans 15 amino acids. Germline CDR1 reads SGHTA; CDR2 reads FQGTGA. This clone rates as medium-sized. What it recognizes is unknown. TCRdb re-called the PCR reads with MiXCR. This sample has under 9,500 clones, with around 30% found just once. There were no patients who had received any treatment before thyroid surgery. The genes are TRBV7-3 and TRBJ2-3; weak D call: TRBD2 (5 bases). This TCR came from a female donor with papillary thyroid cancer or a benign thyroid nodule (not recorded which). Some clones in this sample may be carry-over from other donors' samples. Sequences were obtained from adjacent normal tissue. CDR3: CASSLHPGSTDTQYF. The DNA of the CDR3 is TGTGCCAGCAGCTTACATCCGGGGAGCACAGATACGCAGTATTTT.